Listed below are T cell receptor beta chains from one sample, sequenced in a study of blood T cells in healthy people across ages. Using its own MiXCR run on the 5' RACE reads, TCRdb lists one record per CDR3 protein. The sample contains 800,000 or so distinct CDR3 sequences, roughly 25% of which appear only once. These same data were also listed under a study on T cells of mothers and their children.

The sequenced sample consisted of blood. These receptors were collected from a boy aged 5-17 years in good health. Both conserved end residues are part of each CDR3. D genes are given only for firm matches. Size tells how often a clone was seen (once, few, many) or the class of an expanded clone, and some rows leave it out.

TRBJ2-2 few . TRBV3-1 CASSQRRGTGELFF TGTGCCAGCAGCCAAAGACGGGGCACCGGGGAGCTGTTTTTT
TRBJ2-7 . . TRBV29-1 CSAMGGYEQYF TGCAGCGCCATGGGGGGCTACGAGCAGTACTTC
TRBJ2-5 few TRBD2 TRBV2 CASSETSGTAETQYF TGTGCCAGCAGTGAAACTAGCGGGACTGCAGAGACCCAGTACTTC
TRBJ2-5 . TRBD1 TRBV7-2 CASSWGTGGGETQYF TGTGCCAGCAGCTGGGGGACAGGGGGCGGAGAGACCCAGTACTTC
TRBJ1-4 few TRBD1 TRBV5-6 CASSWAGTGGFNEKLFF TGTGCCAGCAGCTGGGCCGGGACAGGGGGCTTTAATGAAAAACTGTTTTTT
TRBJ1-6 once . TRBV6-2/TRBV6-3 CASSYHRKYNSPLHF TGTGCCAGCAGTTACCACAGGAAGTATAATTCACCCCTCCACTTT
TRBJ2-1 few . TRBV3-1 CASSHPPKSGDEQFF TGTGCCAGCAGCCACCCTCCTAAGTCCGGGGATGAGCAGTTCTTC
TRBJ2-1 . TRBD2 TRBV29-1 CSVEPSGRATRVEQFF TGCAGCGTTGAGCCGAGCGGGAGGGCCACAAGGGTTGAGCAGTTCTTC
TRBJ1-1 few . TRBV27 CASSMIGGTLKLSF .
TRBJ1-2 . . TRBV12-3/TRBV12-4 CASSLSRREGYGYTF TGTGCCAGCAGTTTATCCCGCAGGGAGGGCTATGGCTACACCTTC
TRBJ2-5 . . TRBV15 CATSRDVAWGYQETQYF TGTGCCACCAGCAGAGATGTCGCCTGGGGATACCAAGAGACCCAGTACTTC
TRBJ2-3 many . TRBV5-6 CASSLGGLTDTQYF TGTGCCAGCAGCTTGGGGGGTCTCACAGATACGCAGTATTTT
TRBJ1-5 . TRBD1 TRBV28 CASSSYEGAHQPQHF TGTGCCAGCAGTTCCTATGAGGGGGCGCACCAGCCCCAGCATTTT
TRBJ1-2 . . TRBV7-9 CASSLSLGRNYGYTF TGTGCCAGCAGCTTATCACTCGGCCGTAACTATGGCTACACCTTC
TRBJ2-5 . . TRBV29-1 CSVNPGNAETQYF TGCAGCGTCAACCCGGGAAACGCGGAGACCCAGTACTTC
TRBJ2-3 few . TRBV7-2 CASNIEWGDTQYF TGTGCCAGCAACATAGAGTGGGGGGATACGCAGTATTTT
TRBJ2-7 . TRBD1 TRBV5-1 CASSLAGTGEFYEQYF TGCGCCAGCAGCTTGGCCGGGACAGGGGAGTTCTACGAGCAGTACTTC
TRBJ1-3 few . TRBV20-1 CSARDMGEAGNTIYF TGCAGTGCTAGAGATATGGGGGAGGCTGGAAACACCATATATTTT
TRBJ2-6 few . TRBV20-1 CSAIRASGANVLTF TGCAGTGCAATTAGGGCTTCCGGGGCCAACGTCCTGACTTTC